Shown below are 20 T cell receptor beta chains from a single sample sequenced in a study of T cell responses to AZD1222 COVID-19 vaccine. Assay used: immunoSEQ multiplex PCR; TCRdb lists only in-frame clones, some missing. The repertoire holds approximately 130,000 clones, with roughly 85% as singletons. The sequenced sample was peripheral blood, obtained on day 0 of AZD1222 vaccination. The receptor set was obtained from an adult in good health.

The V and J genes are TRBV5-4 and TRBJ1-2; D ambiguous. The germline V gene has CDR1 SGHNT and CDR2 YYREEE (reference sequence). Trimming left V 0 bases short and J 0 bases short, with 6 bases between. This CDR3 spans 14 amino acids. CDR3 residues: CASSLGPPNYGYTF. CDR3 nucleotides: TGTGCCAGCAGCTTGGGCCCCCCTAACTATGGCTACACCTTC.

This clone turned up a few times. The V call is TRBV5-6, the J call TRBJ1-1; 8 bases align to TRBD1. CDR3 length equals 14 residues. In germline, CDR1 is SGHDT, CDR2 YYEEEE. Losses at the gene ends were 1 base for V and 10 bases for J; bases not matched to a gene: 9. The CDR3: CASSLLDREGRAFF. In nucleotides, the CDR3 is TGTGCCAGCAGCTTGCTGGACAGGGAAGGAAGAGCTTTCTTT.

This chain links TRBV7-6 with TRBJ2-1; tentatively, D is TRBD1 (6 bases). The V and J ends lost 5 bases and 4 bases respectively, with 15 bases between them. Germline CDR1 and CDR2: SGHVS and FNYEAQ. The CDR3 spans 15 residues. CDR3 in amino acids: CASSGGPRSYNEQFF. CDR3 coding DNA: TGTGCCAGCAGCGGGGGCCCTCGTTCTTACAATGAGCAGTTCTTC.

The chain is built from TRBV4-3 and TRBJ2-6; D is unresolved. The V gene lost 4 bases and the J gene lost 1 base, with 11 bases spanning the gap. The germline V gene encodes CDR1 LGHNA and CDR2 YSLEER. This CDR3 region has 16 residues. Written as DNA, the CDR3 is TGCGCCAGCAGCCGCTCTGGGATGTCTGGGGCCAACGTCCTGACTTTC. Amino acids: CASSRSGMSGANVLTF.

The chain joins TRBV6-1 to TRBJ2-5; D gene ambiguous. Germline V gene sequence: CDR1 MNHNS, CDR2 SASEGT. V was shortened by 2 bases and J by 3 bases, with 7 bases between the two germline ends. This CDR3 has 13 residues. This CDR3 is CASSELSKETQYF. In nucleotides, the CDR3 is TGTGCCAGCAGTGAATTAAGTAAAGAGACCCAGTACTTC.

Comment on this clone: An end of the junction differs from the germline gene, which may be a read error. The rearrangement uses TRBV7-2 and TRBJ2-7; D is unresolved. The CDR3 runs 13 residues. Germline V gene data show CDR1 as SGHTA and CDR2 as FQGNSA. CDR3 sequence reads: CATSQWSPGEQYF. CDR3 in DNA: TGTGCCACCAGCCAATGGAGCCCCGGCGAGCAGTACTTC.

The V and J genes are TRBV29-1 and TRBJ2-7, with TRBD1 matching 10 bases. After removal of 7 bases from V and 1 base from J, the junction contained 4 bases not matched to a gene. Germline V CDR1 and CDR2: SQVTM, ANQGSEA. The CDR3 spans 13 residues. The CDR3 here is CSGGGQGSYEQYF. Written as DNA, the CDR3 is TGCAGCGGGGGGGGACAGGGGTCCTACGAGCAGTACTTC.

The J gene is TRBJ1-5, the V gene TRBV30; 9 bases fit TRBD1. With V trimmed by 6 bases and J by 4 bases, 7 bases remained unmatched. The CDR3 has 14 residues. Germline CDR1 and CDR2: GTSNPN and SVGIG (reference sequence). The CDR3 DNA reads as TGTGCCTGTAAAGGACAGGGGCGAAATCAGCCCCAGCATTTT. Amino acid sequence: CACKGQGRNQPQHF. The full variable domain, in which reference TRBV30 and TRBJ1-5 provide the parts outside the CDR3, is SQTIHQWPATLVQPVGSPLSLECTVEGTSNPNLYWYRQAAGRGLQLLFYSVGIGQISSEVPQNLSASRPQDRQFILSSKKLLLSDSGFYLCACKGQGRNQPQHFGDGTRLSIL.

The chain couples TRBV7-2 to TRBJ1-6, with unresolved D. Germline lookup yields CDR1 SGHTA and CDR2 FQGNSA. The CDR3 runs 15 residues. Trimming took 1 base from V and 4 from J, leaving 8 bases between them. The CDR3 protein is CASSLGGRYNSPLHF. As DNA, the CDR3 is TGTGCCAGCAGCTTAGGCGGCAGGTATAATTCACCCCTCCACTTT.

The gene calls are TRBV19 and TRBJ2-2, with no clear D. The CDR3 is 15 residues long. The germline V gene encodes CDR1 LNHDA and CDR2 SQIVND (reference sequence). Trimming took 5 bases from V and 0 from J, leaving 10 bases between them. The CDR3 reads CASSHGVANTGELFF. The CDR3 DNA sequence: TGTGCCAGTAGTCATGGGGTAGCGAACACCGGGGAGCTGTTTTTT.

J is TRBJ1-4 and V is TRBV5-1; D might be TRBD1 (5 bases). The V end was cut by 5 bases, the J end by 7 bases, with 18 bases between. The CDR3 is made up of 15 amino acids. Germline V gives CDR1 SGHRS, CDR2 YFSETQ. Written as DNA, the CDR3 is TGCGCCAGCAGTCCCGTTGGGGGGGAGAGTGAAAAACTGTTTTTT. Amino acids: CASSPVGGESEKLFF.

The chain carries TRBV9 and TRBJ1-2; TRBD1 matches at 7 bases. Trimming took 4 bases from V and 0 from J; bases not matched to a gene: 6. CDR3 size: 15 residues. Germline CDR1 is SGDLS and CDR2 is YYNGEE. The CDR3 spells CASSPTGDANYGYTF. The CDR3 DNA sequence: TGTGCCAGCAGCCCTACAGGGGACGCTAACTATGGCTACACCTTC.

CDR3 in amino acids: CASSSQDTGTPLHF. The CDR3 DNA reads TGCGCCAGCAGCTCCCAGGACACCGGCACACCCCTCCACTTT. The rearrangement uses TRBV5-1 and TRBJ1-6, with D tentatively TRBD1 (5 bases). CDR3 length equals 14 residues. Trimming took 3 bases from V and 11 from J, leaving 15 bases between them. Germline CDR1 and CDR2: SGHRS and YFSETQ.

The chain combines TRBV3-1 (or the pseudogene TRBV3-2) with TRBJ1-2; no definite D call. Trimming took off 0 bases at V and 7 bases at J, with 9 bases between the two ends. From germline, CDR1 is LGHDT and CDR2 YNNKEL (reference sequence). The CDR3 is made up of 13 amino acids. The CDR3 DNA follows: TGTGCCAGCAGCCAAGACAACCGCATTGGCTACACCTTC. Translating it yields CASSQDNRIGYTF.

This chain joins TRBV25-1 and TRBJ2-1; the match to TRBD1 covers 8 bases. CDR1 and CDR2 from the germline V gene are MGHDK and SYGVNS. Trimming took 7 bases from V and 6 from J; bases not matched to a gene: 5. The CDR3 covers 13 residues. The CDR3 DNA reads as TGTGCCAGCACATCAACAGGGGGCAATGAGCAGTTCTTC. Its protein is CASTSTGGNEQFF. Complete variable domain (other parts from reference TRBV25-1 and TRBJ2-1): EADIYQTPRYLVIGTGKKITLECSQTMGHDKMYWYQQDPGMELHLIHYSYGVNSTEKGDLSSESTVSRIRTEHFPLTLESARPSHTSQYLCASTSTGGNEQFFGPGTRLTVL.

This rearrangement joins TRBV7-9 to TRBJ2-7; 10 bases fit TRBD1. This CDR3 has 16 amino acids. Trimming cost V 5 bases and J 0 bases; bases outside gene matches: 7. Germline lookup yields CDR1 SEHNR and CDR2 FQNEAQ (reference sequence). CDR3 protein: CASSEPTGGRSYEQYF. The CDR3 coding sequence is TGTGCCAGCAGCGAGCCGACAGGGGGCCGCTCCTACGAGCAGTACTTC.

This clone was counted a single time. V gene TRBV7-2 combines with J gene TRBJ2-1; D perhaps matches TRBD2 (5 bases). CDR1 is SGHTA, CDR2 FQGNSA, per germline. The CDR3 is 12 residues long. V lost 2 bases to trimming and J lost 8 bases, with 7 bases between them. CDR3 nucleotide sequence: TGTGCCAGCAGCTTATCTAGCCATGAGCAGTTCTTC. Its protein product is CASSLSSHEQFF.

The CDR3 loop reads CASSIGTDNEQFF. CDR3 nucleotide sequence: TGTGCCAGTAGTATCGGGACAGACAATGAGCAGTTCTTC. The chain joins TRBV19 to TRBJ2-1, with TRBD1 matching 7 bases. Looked up from germline, CDR1 is LNHDA and CDR2 is SQIVND (reference sequence). The CDR3 runs to 13 residues. Trimming took 3 bases from V and 5 from J; bases not matched to a gene: 1.

The J gene is TRBJ1-5, the V gene TRBV7-9; D ambiguous. This CDR3 is 13 amino acids long. Germline CDR1 reads SEHNR; CDR2 reads FQNEAQ (reference sequence). Trimming removed 5 bases at V and 1 base at J, with 6 bases between. This CDR3 is CASSRRSNQPQHF. In DNA, the CDR3 is TGTGCCAGCAGCCGCCGGAGCAATCAGCCCCAGCATTTT.

This clone was observed a single time. The J gene is TRBJ1-2, the V gene TRBV3-1 (or the pseudogene TRBV3-2); D perhaps matches TRBD1 (5 bases). The CDR3 sequence is 14 residues long. V lost 1 base, J lost 5 bases, and 11 bases lay in between. Germline assignment: CDR1 LGHDT and CDR2 YNNKEL (reference sequence). The CDR3 region is CASSQGAGAYGYTF. DNA of the CDR3: TGTGCCAGCAGCCAAGGGGCCGGGGCTTATGGCTACACCTTC.